This T cell receptor (beta chain) was retrieved from a study of blood T cell repertoires in COVID-19. Across the whole study: The samples span acute and convalescent COVID-19 from the United States, Italy and Spain. PBMCs, B-cell-depleted T cells, or T cells were the source of the cDNA or gDNA that made up the material.

V was trimmed by 4 bases and J by 4 bases, leaving 10 bases between them. Germline assignment: CDR1 SQVTM and CDR2 ANQGSEA. The CDR3 runs to 13 residues. In the authors' workflow: Amplification from reference gene primers served as the basis for estimated nucleated cell counts. Here immunoSEQ multiplex PCR was the method, and the copy in TCRdb shows in-frame clones only, minus some. That table furnishes V, J and clone size, whereas the DNA furnished D and trimming. The sample shows a few hundred thousand clones, more than 75% of them seen only once. The chain links TRBV29-1 to TRBJ2-2; D might be TRBD2 (6 bases). The sample was peripheral blood. This TCR came from a woman in her thirties with COVID-19, enrolled during active disease. In DNA, the CDR3 is TGCAGCGTTGGGGAGGCTAGCACCGGGGAGCTGTTTTTT. Amino acid sequence: CSVGEASTGELFF.